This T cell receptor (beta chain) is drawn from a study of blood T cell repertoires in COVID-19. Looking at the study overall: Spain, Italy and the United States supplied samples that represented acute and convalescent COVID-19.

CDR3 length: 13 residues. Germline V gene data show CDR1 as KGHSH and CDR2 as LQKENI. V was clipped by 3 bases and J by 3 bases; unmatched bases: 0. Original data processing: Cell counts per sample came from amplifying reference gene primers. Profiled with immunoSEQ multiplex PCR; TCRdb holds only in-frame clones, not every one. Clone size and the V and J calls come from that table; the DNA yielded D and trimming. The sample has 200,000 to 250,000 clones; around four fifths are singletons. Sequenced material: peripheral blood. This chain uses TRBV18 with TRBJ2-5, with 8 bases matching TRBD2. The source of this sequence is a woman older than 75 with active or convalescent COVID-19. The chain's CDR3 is CASSPGLEETQYF. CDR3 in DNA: TGTGCCAGCTCACCGGGACTAGAAGAGACCCAGTACTTC.